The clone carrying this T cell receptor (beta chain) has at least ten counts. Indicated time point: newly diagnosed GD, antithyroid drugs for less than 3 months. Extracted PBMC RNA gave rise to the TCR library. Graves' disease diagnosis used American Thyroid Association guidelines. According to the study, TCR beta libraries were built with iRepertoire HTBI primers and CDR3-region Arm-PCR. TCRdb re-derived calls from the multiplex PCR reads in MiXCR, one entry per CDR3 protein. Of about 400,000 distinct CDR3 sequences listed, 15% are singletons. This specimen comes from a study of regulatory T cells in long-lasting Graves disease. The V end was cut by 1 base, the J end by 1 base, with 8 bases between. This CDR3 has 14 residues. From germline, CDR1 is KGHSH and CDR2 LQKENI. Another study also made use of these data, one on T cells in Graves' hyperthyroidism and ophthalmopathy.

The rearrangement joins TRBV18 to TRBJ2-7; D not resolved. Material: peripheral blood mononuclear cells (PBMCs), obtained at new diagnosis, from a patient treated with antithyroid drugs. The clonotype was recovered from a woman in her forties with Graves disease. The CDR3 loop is CASSPLVPSYEQYF. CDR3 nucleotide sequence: TGTGCCAGCTCACCACTTGTGCCTTCCTACGAGCAGTACTTC.